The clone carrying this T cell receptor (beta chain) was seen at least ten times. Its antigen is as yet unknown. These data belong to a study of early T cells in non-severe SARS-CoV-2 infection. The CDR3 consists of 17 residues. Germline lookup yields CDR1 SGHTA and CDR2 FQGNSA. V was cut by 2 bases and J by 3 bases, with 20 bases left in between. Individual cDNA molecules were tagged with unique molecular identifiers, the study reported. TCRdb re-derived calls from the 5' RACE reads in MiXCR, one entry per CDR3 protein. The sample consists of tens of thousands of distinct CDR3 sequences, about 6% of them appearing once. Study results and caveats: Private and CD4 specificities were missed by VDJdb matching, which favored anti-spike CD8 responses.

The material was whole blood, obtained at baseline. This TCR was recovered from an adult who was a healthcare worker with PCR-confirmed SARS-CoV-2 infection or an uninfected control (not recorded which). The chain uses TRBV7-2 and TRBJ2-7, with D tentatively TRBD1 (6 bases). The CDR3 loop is CASSLIVWGRQNYEQYF. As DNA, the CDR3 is TGTGCCAGCAGCTTAATAGTTTGGGGGCGACAAAACTACGAGCAGTACTTC.